What follows are 21 T cell receptor beta chains derived from one specimen sequenced in a study of cytomegalovirus exposure and HLA in healthy donors. TCRdb keeps only in-frame clones here, not all; method: immunoSEQ multiplex PCR. This sample has fewer than 70,000 clones; roughly 90% occur once, and the top ten carry about 3%. Sequenced: PBMCs. The receptors here all came from a man aged 18 to 30 in good health and CMV-seronegative.

The chain has TRBV6-1 and TRBJ2-5; TRBD2 matches 7 bases. This CDR3 is 15 amino acids long. With V trimmed by 3 bases and J by 4 bases, 8 bases remained unmatched. Germline-derived CDR1 and CDR2 are MNHNS and SASEGT. CDR3 region: CASSDEGRAGETQYF. CDR3 coding DNA: TGTGCCAGCAGTGACGAGGGGAGGGCGGGAGAGACCCAGTACTTC.

J is TRBJ2-2 and V is TRBV7-2; D is ambiguous. Trimming shortened V by 2 bases and J by 4 bases, and 14 bases separated the two germline ends. Germline CDR1 is SGHTA and CDR2 is FQGNSA. The CDR3 length is 16 residues. The CDR3, as DNA: TGTGCCAGCAGCTTATCCTCCTTACTCCCCACCGGGGAGCTGTTTTTT. Translation gives CASSLSSLLPTGELFF.

The V gene is TRBV6-5, the J gene TRBJ1-1, with D perhaps matching TRBD1 (5 bases). Trimming took 8 bases from V and 1 from J, leaving 11 bases between them. CDR1 and CDR2 from the germline V gene are MNHEY and SVGAGI. The CDR3 is made up of 13 amino acids. The CDR3 region has the DNA TGTGCCAGCGGACACCTGGAGAACACTGAAGCTTTCTTT. Its protein product is CASGHLENTEAFF.

The V call is TRBV6-1, the J call TRBJ1-2; D is perhaps TRBD1 (5 bases). This CDR3 contains 14 residues. Trimming removed 1 base at V and 4 bases at J, with 10 bases between. In germline, CDR1 is MNHNS, CDR2 SASEGT. The CDR3 bases are TGTGCCAGCAGTGAAGAGTGGACAATCTATGGCTACACCTTC. Protein sequence: CASSEEWTIYGYTF.

CDR3 loop: CASGTGSRYTEAFF. The CDR3 DNA is TGTGCCAGCGGTACAGGGTCAAGGTACACTGAAGCTTTCTTT. The chain recombines TRBV11-2 with TRBJ1-1; possibly TRBD1 for D (6 bases). The CDR3 covers 14 residues. CDR1 and CDR2 from the germline V gene are SGHAT and FQNNGV. Trimming shortened V by 8 bases and J by 3 bases, and 16 bases separated the two germline ends.

The chain recombines TRBV6-6 with TRBJ2-1; 13 bases agree with TRBD2. The CDR3 spans 15 residues. V shed 6 bases and J 5 bases; nucleotides not matched to a gene: 4. CDR1 is MNHNY, CDR2 SVGAGI, per germline (reference sequence). CDR3 nucleotide sequence: TGTGCCAGCAGGCCGGGACTAGCGGGGCACAATGAGCAGTTCTTC. Translated: CASRPGLAGHNEQFF.

This rearrangement joins TRBV18 to TRBJ2-1, with a tentative D call TRBD1 (6 bases). This CDR3 spans 14 amino acids. The germline CDR1 and CDR2 sequences are KGHSH and LQKENI. The ends were cut back, 3 bases at V and 12 bases at J, with 18 bases in the middle. DNA of the CDR3: TGTGCCAGCTCACCCCAAAAACAAGGGGGTGGGCAGTTCTTC. Amino acids: CASSPQKQGGGQFF.

The CDR3 sequence is CASSLGTGIYEQYF. The CDR3 DNA is TGTGCCAGCAGTTTAGGGACAGGGATCTACGAGCAGTACTTC. The chain employs TRBV28 and TRBJ2-7; 9 bases map to TRBD1. This CDR3 is 14 amino acids long. Losses at the gene ends were 2 bases for V and 3 bases for J; bases not matched to a gene: 2. Germline-derived CDR1 and CDR2 are MDHEN and SYDVKM.

The J gene is TRBJ2-1, the V gene TRBV19; 9 positions agree with TRBD2. The germline V gene encodes CDR1 LNHDA and CDR2 SQIVND (reference sequence). The trim removed 4 bases at V and 7 bases at J, leaving 11 bases unmatched. This CDR3 spans 16 amino acids. CDR3 nucleotide sequence: TGTGCCAGTAGTACTTGGGCGAGCGGGAGGTCAAATGAGCAGTTCTTC. Translation gives CASSTWASGRSNEQFF. Complete variable domain (other parts from reference TRBV19 and TRBJ2-1): DGGITQSPKYLFRKEGQNVTLSCEQNLNHDAMYWYRQDPGQGLRLIYYSQIVNDFQKGDIAEGYSVSREKKESFPLTVTSAQKNPTAFYLCASSTWASGRSNEQFFGPGTRLTVL.

As DNA, the CDR3 is TGTGCCAGTACCCCGGGTCCCGCCAATAGCAATCAGCCCCAGCATTTT. It specifies CASTPGPANSNQPQHF. The chain has TRBV19 and TRBJ1-5, with D unresolved. V was pared by 7 bases and J by 0 bases, with 16 bases between. The CDR3 runs to 16 residues. The V gene's germline CDR1 is LNHDA and CDR2 SQIVND (reference sequence).

DNA of the CDR3: TGTGCCAGCAACTGGAAGGGGACAACTAATGAAAAACTGTTTTTT. Translating gives CASNWKGTTNEKLFF. V is TRBV2 and J is TRBJ1-4, with D maybe TRBD1 (5 bases). The ends were cut back, 7 bases at V and 0 bases at J, with 12 bases in the middle. The CDR3 length is 15 residues. CDR1 SNHLY and CDR2 FYNNEI come from the germline V gene. The whole variable domain, remainder taken from reference TRBV2 and TRBJ1-4, is EPEVTQTPSHQVTQMGQEVILRCVPISNHLYFYWYRQILGQKVEFLVSFYNNEISEKSEIFDDQFSVERPDGSNFTLKIRSTKLEDSAMYFCASNWKGTTNEKLFFGSGTQLSVL.

This chain links TRBV18 with TRBJ2-7, with D hard to call. Germline-derived CDR1 and CDR2 are KGHSH and LQKENI. V was pared by 6 bases and J by 0 bases, with 9 bases between. The CDR3 is made up of 13 amino acids. The CDR3 sequence is CASSETVSYEQYF. The CDR3 coding sequence is TGTGCCAGCTCGGAGACTGTCTCCTACGAGCAGTACTTC.

The V gene is TRBV7-6, the J gene TRBJ1-3, with D perhaps matching TRBD1 (5 bases). The V gene's germline CDR1 is SGHVS and CDR2 FNYEAQ. The CDR3 sequence is 15 residues long. V lost 0 bases and J lost 3, with 9 bases in between. CDR3 DNA: TGTGCCAGCAGCTTAGCTCAGGGTATTGGAAACACCATATATTTT. This gives the protein CASSLAQGIGNTIYF. The variable domain in full, completed from reference TRBV7-6 and TRBJ1-3, reads GAGVSQSPRYKVTKRGQDVALRCDPISGHVSLYWYRQALGQGPEFLTYFNYEAQQDKSGLPNDRFSAERPEGSISTLTIQRTEQRDSAMYRCASSLAQGIGNTIYFGEGSWLTVV.

This clone has a single count. The gene calls are TRBV4-2 and TRBJ2-3, with 9 positions matching TRBD2. After removal of 0 bases from V and 6 bases from J, the junction contained 4 bases not matched to a gene. This CDR3 region has 15 residues. Germline CDR1 reads LGHNA; CDR2 reads YNFKEQ. In nucleotides, the CDR3 is TGTGCCAGCAGCCAAGAAGGCGGGAGGGTTGATACGCAGTATTTT. Its translation: CASSQEGGRVDTQYF.

This clone is deemed medium-sized. This sequence joins TRBV6-6 and TRBJ2-1; possibly TRBD1 for D (6 bases). The ends were cut back, 2 bases at V and 4 bases at J, with 12 bases in the middle. Germline V gene data show CDR1 as MNHNY and CDR2 as SVGAGI (reference sequence). The CDR3 spans 15 residues. CDR3 nucleotides: TGTGCCAGCAGTTACGAGGACAGTCGGTACAATGAGCAGTTCTTC. It codes for CASSYEDSRYNEQFF.

The genes are TRBV28 and TRBJ2-7; 7 positions match TRBD2. The V gene end was trimmed by 5 bases and the J gene end by 4 bases; junction bases not matched to a gene: 11. Germline V gene lookup returns CDR1 MDHEN and CDR2 SYDVKM. The CDR3 consists of 15 residues. The CDR3 region has the DNA TGTGCCAGCAGTGGAAGGGGAGGGAGAGAGTACGAGCAGTACTTC. Amino acid sequence: CASSGRGGREYEQYF.

The chain has TRBV5-1 and TRBJ2-3; 10 nucleotides align to TRBD1. V shed 4 bases, J shed 0 bases, and the junction held 2 bases outside the gene matches. The germline V gene has CDR1 SGHRS and CDR2 YFSETQ. The CDR3 contains 15 residues. The CDR3 region is CASSRQGASTDTQYF. CDR3 bases: TGCGCCAGCAGCCGACAGGGGGCTAGCACAGATACGCAGTATTTT.

The rearrangement joins TRBV11-2 to TRBJ2-1; D might be TRBD1 (6 bases). Trimming took off 1 base at V and 7 bases at J, with 11 bases between the two ends. Germline assignment: CDR1 SGHAT and CDR2 FQNNGV. CDR3 length: 14 residues. CDR3 sequence (DNA): TGTGCCAGCAGCTTAGGACAACAGGGAAATGAGCAGTTCTTC. Translating it yields CASSLGQQGNEQFF.

The chain couples TRBV4-1 to TRBJ2-1; tentative D call: TRBD2 (6 bases). Trimming removed 2 bases from V and 1 base from J, with 9 bases in between. The CDR3 covers 15 residues. The germline CDR1 and CDR2 sequences are MGHRA and YSYEKL. The CDR3 loop is CASSQRLVSYNEQFF. In DNA, the CDR3 is TGCGCCAGCAGCCAAAGACTAGTATCCTACAATGAGCAGTTCTTC.

The rearrangement uses TRBV15 and TRBJ2-7, with 8 bases identical to TRBD2. There are 16 residues in the CDR3. V gave up 0 bases and J gave up 5 bases; unmatched junction bases: 9. Germline assignment: CDR1 LNHNV and CDR2 YYDKDF (reference sequence). CDR3 sequence reads: CATSRDRGTSGDEQYF. Here the CDR3 DNA reads TGTGCCACCAGCAGAGATAGAGGAACTAGCGGCGACGAGCAGTACTTC.

The rearrangement uses TRBV2 and TRBJ2-1; possible D gene TRBD1, 6 bases. The CDR3 length is 14 residues. V lost 4 bases, J lost 2 bases, and 9 bases lay in between. CDR1 and CDR2 from the germline V gene are SNHLY and FYNNEI. CDR3 nucleotide sequence: TGTGCCAGCAGTGTTCAGGGGCCCTACAATGAGCAGTTCTTC. It codes for CASSVQGPYNEQFF.